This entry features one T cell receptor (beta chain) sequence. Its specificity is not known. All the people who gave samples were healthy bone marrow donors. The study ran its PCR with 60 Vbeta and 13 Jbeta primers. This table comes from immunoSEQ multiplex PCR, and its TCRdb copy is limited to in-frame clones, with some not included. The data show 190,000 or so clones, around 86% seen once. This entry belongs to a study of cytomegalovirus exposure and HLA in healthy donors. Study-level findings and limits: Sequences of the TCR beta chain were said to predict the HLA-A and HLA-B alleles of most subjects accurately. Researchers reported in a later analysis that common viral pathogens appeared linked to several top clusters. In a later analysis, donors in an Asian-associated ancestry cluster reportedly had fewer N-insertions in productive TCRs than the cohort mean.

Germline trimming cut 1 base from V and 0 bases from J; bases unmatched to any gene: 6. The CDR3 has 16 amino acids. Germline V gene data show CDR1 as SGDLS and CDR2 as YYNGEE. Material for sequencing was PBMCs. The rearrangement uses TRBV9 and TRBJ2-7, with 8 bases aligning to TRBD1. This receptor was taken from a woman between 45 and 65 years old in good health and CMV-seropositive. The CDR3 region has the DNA TGTGCCAGCAGCGTATATCAGGGGGCCGCCTCCTACGAGCAGTACTTC. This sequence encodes CASSVYQGAASYEQYF.